The sequence of this T cell receptor beta chain was determined in a study of regulatory T cells in long-lasting Graves disease. The TCR beta library used iRepertoire HTBI primers with Arm-PCR amplification of CDR3. MiXCR was run by TCRdb on the multiplex PCR reads, yielding one entry per CDR3 protein. The sample records about 460,000 distinct CDR3 sequences, approximately 23% being singletons. Time point defined: persistent/refractory GD, antithyroid drugs over 5 years with positive TRAb. TCR sequences were obtained from RNA taken from PBMCs. The CDR3 is 14 amino acids. Germline assignment: CDR1 SQVTM and CDR2 ANQGSEA. Trimming at V came to 8 bases and at J to 5 bases, leaving 8 bases not matched to a gene.

This sequence joins TRBV29-1 and TRBJ2-2, with 10 bases aligning to TRBD1. The sample in question was peripheral blood mononuclear cells (PBMCs), obtained when the disease was refractory, from a patient treated with antithyroid drugs. The TCR was taken from a female donor with Graves disease. The CDR3 nucleotides read TGCAGCTCACCGGGACAGGGGAATACCGGGGAGCTGTTTTTT. Amino acids: CSSPGQGNTGELFF.